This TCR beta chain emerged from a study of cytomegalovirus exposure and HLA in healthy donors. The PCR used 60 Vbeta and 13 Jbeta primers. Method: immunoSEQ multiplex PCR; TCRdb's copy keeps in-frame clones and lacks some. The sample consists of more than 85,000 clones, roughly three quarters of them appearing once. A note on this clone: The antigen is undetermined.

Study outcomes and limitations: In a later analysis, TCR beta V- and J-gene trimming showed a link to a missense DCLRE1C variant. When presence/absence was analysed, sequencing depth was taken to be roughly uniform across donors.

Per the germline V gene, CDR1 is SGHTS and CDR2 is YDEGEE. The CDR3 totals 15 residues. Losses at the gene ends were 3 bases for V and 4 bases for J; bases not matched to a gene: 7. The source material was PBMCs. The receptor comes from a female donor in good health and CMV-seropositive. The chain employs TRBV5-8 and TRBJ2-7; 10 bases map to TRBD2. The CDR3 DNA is TGTGCCAGCAGCTATGTTAGCGGGAGGATTTACGAGCAGTACTTC. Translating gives CASSYVSGRIYEQYF.